The entry that follows covers one T cell receptor (beta chain) sequence. Its specificity is not known. Some clones are missing from TCRdb's copy, which holds only in-frame ones; the method was immunoSEQ multiplex PCR. The data contain about 55,000 clones, approximately 84% of them singletons. This sample stems from a study of lymphopenia after photon versus proton radiotherapy. Germline V gene lookup returns CDR1 SGHVS and CDR2 FQNEAQ. V lost 5 bases, J lost 5 bases, and 14 bases stayed unmatched. The CDR3 runs to 17 residues. Study-level points and caveats: Larger post-nadir TCR diversity loss correlated inversely with survival in deceased patients.

The material sequenced was peripheral blood, taken from a patient treated with proton-based radiotherapy. This TCR came from a man aged 55-75 years with pancreatic cancer. The rearrangement links TRBV7-8 to TRBJ2-7; 11 bases fit TRBD2. The CDR3 DNA reads TGTGCCAGCAGCGACCGACTAGCGGGATCGGCTGAGGACGAGCAGTACTTC. Its translation: CASSDRLAGSAEDEQYF.